The T cell receptor (beta chain) under discussion was sequenced for a study of blood T cell repertoires in COVID-19. Germline V gene sequence: CDR1 LGHNA, CDR2 YNFKEQ. Trimming removed 0 bases at V and 2 bases at J, with 4 bases between. The CDR3 covers 13 residues. This clone was detected only a few times. Clones were read by immunoSEQ multiplex PCR, and TCRdb kept only the in-frame ones, dropping some. The profile shows roughly 150,000 clones, more than 70% of them singletons. V usage is TRBV4-2 and J usage is TRBJ2-5; D not certain. The sequence came from a man between 60 and 75 years old with acute or convalescent COVID-19. Input material: peripheral blood. In DNA, the CDR3 is TGTGCCAGCAGCCAAGACCGGCAAGAGACCCAGTACTTC. It encodes CASSQDRQETQYF.